This T cell receptor (beta chain) was observed in a study of T cell responses to AZD1222 COVID-19 vaccine. Study background: Investigators merged groups given second doses at roughly 4 or roughly 12 weeks.

Study observations and caveats: The donor cohort was predominantly white British with a female majority, and clonal diversity may have been underestimated. Spike-specific TCR breadth rose after two AZD1222 doses, and depth rose as well. Just a handful of AZD1222 recipients tested seropositive at baseline.

Assay: immunoSEQ multiplex PCR; the TCRdb copy retains only in-frame clones and omits some. The table records roughly 120,000 clones, approximately 91% of them present only once. The V end was cut by 5 bases, the J end by 2 bases, with 9 bases between. The CDR3 has 13 residues. CDR1 is SGHTA and CDR2 is FQGTGA in the germline V gene. For this clone: The target antigen is unknown. Other nucleotide sequences from this sample produce the same CDR3.

The chain uses TRBV7-3 and TRBJ1-1, with D possibly matching TRBD1 (5 bases). Sequencing used peripheral blood, obtained on day 0 of AZD1222 vaccination. This receptor was taken from an adult in good health. The CDR3 DNA follows: TGTGCCAGCAGCCGGGACCGAAACACTGAAGCTTTCTTT. Protein sequence: CASSRDRNTEAFF.